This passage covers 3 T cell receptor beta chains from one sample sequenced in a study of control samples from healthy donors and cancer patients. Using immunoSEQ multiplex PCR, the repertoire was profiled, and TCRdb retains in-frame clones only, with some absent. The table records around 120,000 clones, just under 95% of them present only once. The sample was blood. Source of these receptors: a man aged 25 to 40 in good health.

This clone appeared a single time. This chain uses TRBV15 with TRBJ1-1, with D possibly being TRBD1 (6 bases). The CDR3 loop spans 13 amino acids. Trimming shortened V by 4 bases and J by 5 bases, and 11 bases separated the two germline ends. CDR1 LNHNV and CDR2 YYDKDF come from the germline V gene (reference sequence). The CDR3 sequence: CATSKGVKTEAFF. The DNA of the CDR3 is TGTGCCACCAGCAAGGGGGTAAAAACTGAAGCTTTCTTT.

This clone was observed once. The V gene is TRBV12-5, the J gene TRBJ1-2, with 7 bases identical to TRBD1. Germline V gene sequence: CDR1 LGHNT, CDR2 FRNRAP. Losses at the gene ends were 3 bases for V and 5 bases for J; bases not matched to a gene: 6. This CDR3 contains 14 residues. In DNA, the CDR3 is TGTGCTAGTGGTTTTATACAGGGGAATTATGGCTACACCTTC. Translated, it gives CASGFIQGNYGYTF.

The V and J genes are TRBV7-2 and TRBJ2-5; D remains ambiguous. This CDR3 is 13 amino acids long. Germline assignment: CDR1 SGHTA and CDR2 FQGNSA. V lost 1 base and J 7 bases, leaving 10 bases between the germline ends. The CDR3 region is CASSLGAEGTQYF. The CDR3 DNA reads TGTGCCAGCAGCTTAGGCGCGGAAGGGACCCAGTACTTC.